This T cell receptor beta chain was recorded in a study of beta chain features in type 1 diabetes. The wider study: Age, gender and cell yields were similar between patients and healthy donors.

V lost 5 bases to trimming and J lost 4 bases; unmatched junction nucleotides: 8. Per germline, CDR1 SGHTA and CDR2 FQGNSA. This CDR3 is 15 amino acids long. Study findings and constraints: Cells with high TCR expression could be over-represented by cDNA sequencing. TCRB CDR3s from Type 1 diabetes patients were moderately but significantly shorter in all four CD4+ subsets. VDJ junctions sequenced from type 1 diabetes patients showed fewer insertions and more deletions.

This clone was counted only a few times. What it binds is not known. Reverse transcription of all isolated RNA meant that expressed TCRB transcripts were sequenced. The repertoire was sequenced with immunoSEQ multiplex PCR; TCRdb's copy has only in-frame clones and lacks some. The repertoire consists of some 290,000 clones, with about 23% occurring once and the leading ten covering over 0.01%. The authors sorted CD4+ naive, central memory, regulatory and stem cell-like memory cells via CD45RO/CCR7/CD25/CD127/CD95/CD27. What was sequenced was naive CD4+ T cells from blood. This receptor was identified in a young woman with type 1 diabetes. The V and J genes are TRBV7-2 and TRBJ2-3; 8 bases fit TRBD2. The DNA for the CDR3 is TGTGCCAGCAGCCTAGGGGCGGGAGGAGCAGATACGCAGTATTTT. This encodes CASSLGAGGADTQYF.